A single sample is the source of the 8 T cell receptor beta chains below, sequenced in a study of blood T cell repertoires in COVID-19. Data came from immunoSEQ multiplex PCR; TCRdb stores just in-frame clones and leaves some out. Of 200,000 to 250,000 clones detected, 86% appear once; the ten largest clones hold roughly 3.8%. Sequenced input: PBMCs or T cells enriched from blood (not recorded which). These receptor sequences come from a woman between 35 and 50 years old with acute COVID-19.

In nucleotides, the CDR3 is TGTGCCAGCAGCCCAAGAGGGTCGGGACTTCGCACAGATACGCAGTATTTT. Amino acid sequence: CASSPRGSGLRTDTQYF. The gene calls are TRBV3-1 (or the pseudogene TRBV3-2) and TRBJ2-3, with TRBD2 as a possible D gene (6 bases). Trimming took off 4 bases at V and 1 base at J, with 18 bases between the two ends. Germline V gives CDR1 LGHDT, CDR2 YNNKEL (reference sequence). The CDR3 contains 17 residues.

The CDR3 nucleotides read TGTGCCAGCAGTCTAAGACTAGCGGACAATGAGCAGTTCTTC. Translating gives CASSLRLADNEQFF. The J gene is TRBJ2-1, the V gene TRBV6-5, with TRBD2 matching over 9 bases. Germline-derived CDR1 and CDR2 are MNHEY and SVGAGI. Trimming removed 5 bases from V and 5 bases from J; junction bases left unmatched: 4. There are 14 residues in the CDR3.

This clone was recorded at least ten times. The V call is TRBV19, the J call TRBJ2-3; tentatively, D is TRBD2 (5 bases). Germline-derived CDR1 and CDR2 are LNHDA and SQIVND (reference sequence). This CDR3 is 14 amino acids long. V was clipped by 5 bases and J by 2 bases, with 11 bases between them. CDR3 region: CASSWGDITDTQYF. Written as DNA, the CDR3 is TGTGCCAGTAGTTGGGGAGACATCACAGATACGCAGTATTTT.

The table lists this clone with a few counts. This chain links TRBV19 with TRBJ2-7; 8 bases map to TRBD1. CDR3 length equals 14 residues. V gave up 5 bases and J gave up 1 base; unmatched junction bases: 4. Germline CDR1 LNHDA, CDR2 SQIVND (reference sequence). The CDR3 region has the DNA TGTGCCAGTAGTTCAGGGACAGGATCCTACGAGCAGTACTTC. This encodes CASSSGTGSYEQYF. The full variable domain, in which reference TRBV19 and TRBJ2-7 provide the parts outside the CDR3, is DGGITQSPKYLFRKEGQNVTLSCEQNLNHDAMYWYRQDPGQGLRLIYYSQIVNDFQKGDIAEGYSVSREKKESFPLTVTSAQKNPTAFYLCASSSGTGSYEQYFGPGTRLTVT.

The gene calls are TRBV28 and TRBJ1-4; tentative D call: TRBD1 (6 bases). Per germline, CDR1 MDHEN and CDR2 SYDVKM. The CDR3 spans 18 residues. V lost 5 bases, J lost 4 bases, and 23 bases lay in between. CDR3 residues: CASSPNIFPQGLNEKLFF. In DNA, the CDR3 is TGTGCCAGCAGTCCAAACATTTTTCCACAGGGCCTTAATGAAAAACTGTTTTTT.

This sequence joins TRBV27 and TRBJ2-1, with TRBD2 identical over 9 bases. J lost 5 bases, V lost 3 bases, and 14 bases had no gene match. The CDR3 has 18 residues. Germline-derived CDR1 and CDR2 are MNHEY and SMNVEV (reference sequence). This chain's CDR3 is CASSLGGRADGSHNEQFF. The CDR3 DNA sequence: TGTGCCAGCAGTTTGGGCGGGAGGGCCGATGGTTCTCACAATGAGCAGTTCTTC.

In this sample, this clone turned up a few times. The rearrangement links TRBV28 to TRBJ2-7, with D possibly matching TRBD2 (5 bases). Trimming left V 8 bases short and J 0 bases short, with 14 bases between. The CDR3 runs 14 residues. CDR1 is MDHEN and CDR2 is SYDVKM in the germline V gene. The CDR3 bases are TGTGCCAGCGAAAGCGGTACCAACTCCTACGAGCAGTACTTC. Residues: CASESGTNSYEQYF.

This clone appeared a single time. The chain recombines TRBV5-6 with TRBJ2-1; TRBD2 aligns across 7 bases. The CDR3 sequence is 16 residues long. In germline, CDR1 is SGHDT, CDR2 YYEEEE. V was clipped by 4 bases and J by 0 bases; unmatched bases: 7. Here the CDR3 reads CASSPATGGSYNEQFF. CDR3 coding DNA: TGTGCCAGCAGCCCTGCTACGGGGGGCTCCTACAATGAGCAGTTCTTC.